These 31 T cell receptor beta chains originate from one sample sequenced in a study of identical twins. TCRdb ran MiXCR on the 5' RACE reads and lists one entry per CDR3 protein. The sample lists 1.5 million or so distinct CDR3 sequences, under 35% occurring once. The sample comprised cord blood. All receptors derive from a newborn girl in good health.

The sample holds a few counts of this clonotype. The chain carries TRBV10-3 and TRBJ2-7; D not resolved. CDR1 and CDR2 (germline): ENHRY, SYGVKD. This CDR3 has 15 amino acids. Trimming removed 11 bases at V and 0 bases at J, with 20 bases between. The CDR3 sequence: CAAINGPASSYEQYF. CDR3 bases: TGTGCCGCCATTAACGGCCCAGCAAGCTCCTACGAGCAGTACTTC.

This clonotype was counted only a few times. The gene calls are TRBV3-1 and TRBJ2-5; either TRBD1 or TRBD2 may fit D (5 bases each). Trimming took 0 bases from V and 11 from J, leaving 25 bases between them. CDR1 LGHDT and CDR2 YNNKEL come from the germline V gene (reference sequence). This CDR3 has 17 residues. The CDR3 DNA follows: TGTGCCAGCAGCCAAGAGGGGGTTTCTAGCATCCACAATGAGCAGTACTTC. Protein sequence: CASSQEGVSSIHNEQYF.

The CDR3 region is CASSLFARQDIQYF. The CDR3 DNA is TGTGCCAGCAGCTTATTCGCTAGGCAGGACATTCAGTACTTC. The V call is TRBV7-9, the J call TRBJ2-4; no definite D call. The CDR3 totals 14 residues. V shed 2 bases and J shed 8 bases, with 13 bases lying between them. CDR1 SEHNR and CDR2 FQNEAQ come from the germline V gene (reference sequence).

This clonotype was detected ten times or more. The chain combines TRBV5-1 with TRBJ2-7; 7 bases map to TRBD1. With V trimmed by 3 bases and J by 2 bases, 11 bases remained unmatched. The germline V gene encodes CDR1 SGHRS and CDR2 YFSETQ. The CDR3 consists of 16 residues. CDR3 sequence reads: CASSSALTGYPYEQYF. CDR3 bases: TGCGCCAGCAGCTCCGCCTTGACAGGGTATCCCTACGAGCAGTACTTC.

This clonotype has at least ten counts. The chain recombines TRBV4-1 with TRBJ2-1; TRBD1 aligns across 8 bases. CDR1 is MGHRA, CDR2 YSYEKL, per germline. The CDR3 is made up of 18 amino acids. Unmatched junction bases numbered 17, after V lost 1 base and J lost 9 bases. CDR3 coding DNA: TGCGCCAGCAGCCAAGTAGGGTTCACCAGGGGACAGGAGCTTGAGCAGTTCTTC. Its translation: CASSQVGFTRGQELEQFF.

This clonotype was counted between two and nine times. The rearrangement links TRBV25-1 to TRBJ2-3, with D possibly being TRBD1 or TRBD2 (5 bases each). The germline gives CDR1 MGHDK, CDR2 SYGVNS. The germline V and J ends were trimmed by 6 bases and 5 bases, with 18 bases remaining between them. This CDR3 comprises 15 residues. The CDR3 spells CASRKGPIGEDTQYF. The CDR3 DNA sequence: TGTGCCAGCAGAAAGGGACCCATCGGGGAAGATACGCAGTATTTT.

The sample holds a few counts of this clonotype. CDR3 in amino acids: CATRLAEYNEQYF. DNA of the CDR3: TGTGCCACCAGACTAGCGGAATACAATGAGCAGTACTTC. This chain connects TRBV24-1 to TRBJ2-7; 8 bases agree with TRBD2. The J segment lost 7 bases and the V segment lost 7 bases, leaving 8 bases of the junction unmatched. Germline V CDR1 and CDR2: KGHDR, SFDVKD. The CDR3 extends over 13 amino acids.

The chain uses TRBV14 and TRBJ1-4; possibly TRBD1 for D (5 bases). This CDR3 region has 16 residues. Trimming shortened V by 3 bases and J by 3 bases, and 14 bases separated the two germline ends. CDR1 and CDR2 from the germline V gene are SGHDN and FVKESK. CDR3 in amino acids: CASSHSSGRANEKLFF. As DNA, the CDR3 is TGTGCCAGCAGCCACAGTTCGGGCAGGGCTAATGAAAAACTGTTTTTT.

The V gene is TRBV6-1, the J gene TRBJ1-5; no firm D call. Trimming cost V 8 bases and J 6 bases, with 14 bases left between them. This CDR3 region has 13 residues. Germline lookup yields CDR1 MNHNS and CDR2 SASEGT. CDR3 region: CASGISGGQPQHF. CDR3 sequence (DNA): TGTGCCAGCGGGATATCCGGCGGTCAGCCCCAGCATTTT.

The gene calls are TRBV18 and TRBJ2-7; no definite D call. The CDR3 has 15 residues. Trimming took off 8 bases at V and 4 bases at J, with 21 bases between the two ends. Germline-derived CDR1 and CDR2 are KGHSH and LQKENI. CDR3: CASPQDTGRLYEQYF. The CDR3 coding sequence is TGTGCCAGCCCTCAAGATACTGGACGGCTATACGAGCAGTACTTC.

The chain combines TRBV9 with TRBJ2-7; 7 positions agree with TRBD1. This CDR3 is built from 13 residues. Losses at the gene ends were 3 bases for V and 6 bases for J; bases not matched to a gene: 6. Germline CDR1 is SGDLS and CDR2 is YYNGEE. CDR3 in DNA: TGTGCCAGCAGCGCCGAGACAGGGCGCGAGCAGTACTTC. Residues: CASSAETGREQYF.

The CDR3 loop is CASRGRRGSPLHF. The CDR3 nucleotides are TGTGCCAGCAGGGGCAGGAGAGGTTCACCCCTCCACTTT. The chain has TRBV21-1 and TRBJ1-6. TRBV21-1 is a documented pseudogene. The CDR3 extends over 13 amino acids.

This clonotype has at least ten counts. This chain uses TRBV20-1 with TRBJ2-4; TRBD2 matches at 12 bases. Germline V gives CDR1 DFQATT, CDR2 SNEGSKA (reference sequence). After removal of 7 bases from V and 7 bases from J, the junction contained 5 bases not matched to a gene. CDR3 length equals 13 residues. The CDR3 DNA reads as TGCAGTGGACTAGCGGGAGAGGGGAACATTCAGTACTTC. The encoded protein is CSGLAGEGNIQYF.

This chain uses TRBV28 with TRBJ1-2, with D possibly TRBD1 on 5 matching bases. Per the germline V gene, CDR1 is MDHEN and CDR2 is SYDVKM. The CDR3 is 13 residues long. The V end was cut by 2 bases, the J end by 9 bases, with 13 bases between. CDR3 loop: CASSLKGQIRYTF. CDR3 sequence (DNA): TGTGCCAGCAGTTTAAAGGGGCAGATCCGCTACACCTTC.

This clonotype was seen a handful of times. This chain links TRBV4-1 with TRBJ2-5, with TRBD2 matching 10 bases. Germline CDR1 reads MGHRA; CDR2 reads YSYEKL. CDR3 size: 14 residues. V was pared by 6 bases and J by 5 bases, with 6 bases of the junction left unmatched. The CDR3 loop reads CASRKLAGLETQYF. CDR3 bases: TGCGCCAGCAGGAAACTAGCGGGGTTGGAGACCCAGTACTTC.

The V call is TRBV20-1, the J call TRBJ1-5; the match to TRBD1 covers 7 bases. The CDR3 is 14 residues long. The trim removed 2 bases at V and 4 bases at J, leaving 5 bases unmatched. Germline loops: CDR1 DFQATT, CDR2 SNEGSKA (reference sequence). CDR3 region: CSARIGGENQPQHF. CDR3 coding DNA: TGCAGTGCTAGAATAGGGGGCGAAAATCAGCCCCAGCATTTT.

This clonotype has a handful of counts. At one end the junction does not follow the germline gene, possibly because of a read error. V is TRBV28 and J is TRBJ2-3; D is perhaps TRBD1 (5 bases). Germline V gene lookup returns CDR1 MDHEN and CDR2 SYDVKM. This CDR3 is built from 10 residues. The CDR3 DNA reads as TGTGCCAGCTCGACAGATGCGCAGTATTTT. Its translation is CASSTDAQYF.

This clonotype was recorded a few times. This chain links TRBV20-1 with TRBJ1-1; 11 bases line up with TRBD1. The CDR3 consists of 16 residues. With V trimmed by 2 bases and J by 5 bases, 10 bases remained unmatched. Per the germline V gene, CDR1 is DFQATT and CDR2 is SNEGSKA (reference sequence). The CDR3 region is CSARSRDRGIGTEAFF. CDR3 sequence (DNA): TGCAGTGCTAGATCCCGGGACAGGGGGATTGGGACTGAAGCTTTCTTT.

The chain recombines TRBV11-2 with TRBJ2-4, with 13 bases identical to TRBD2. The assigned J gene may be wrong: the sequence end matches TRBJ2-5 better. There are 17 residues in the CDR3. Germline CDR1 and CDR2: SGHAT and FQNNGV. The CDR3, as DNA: TGTGCCAGCAGACTGACTAGCGGGGGGACCCGCAAAGAGACCCAGTACTTC. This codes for CASRLTSGGTRKETQYF.

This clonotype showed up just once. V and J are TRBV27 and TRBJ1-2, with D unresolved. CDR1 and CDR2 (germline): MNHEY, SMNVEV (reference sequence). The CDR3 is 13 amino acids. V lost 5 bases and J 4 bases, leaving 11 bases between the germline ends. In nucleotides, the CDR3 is TGTGCCAGCAGTCCCCCGGACCGCTATGGCTACACCTTC. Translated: CASSPPDRYGYTF.

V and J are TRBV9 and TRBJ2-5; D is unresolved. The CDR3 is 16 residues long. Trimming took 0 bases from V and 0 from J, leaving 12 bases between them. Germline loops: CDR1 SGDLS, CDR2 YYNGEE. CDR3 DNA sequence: TGTGCCAGCAGCGTAGCCTTCGGGCAGTACCAAGAGACCCAGTACTTC. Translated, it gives CASSVAFGQYQETQYF. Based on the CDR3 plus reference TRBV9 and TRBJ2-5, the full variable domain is DSGVTQTPKHLITATGQRVTLRCSPRSGDLSVYWYQQSLDQGLQFLIQYYNGEERAKGNILERFSAQQFPDLHSELNLSSLELGDSALYFCASSVAFGQYQETQYFGPGTRLLVL.

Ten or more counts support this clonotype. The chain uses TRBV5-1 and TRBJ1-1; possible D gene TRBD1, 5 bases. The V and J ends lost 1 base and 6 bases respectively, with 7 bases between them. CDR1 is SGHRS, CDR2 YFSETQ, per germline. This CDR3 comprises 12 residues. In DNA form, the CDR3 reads TGCGCCAGCAGCTTGCGGGGCGCTGAAGCTTTCTTT. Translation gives CASSLRGAEAFF.

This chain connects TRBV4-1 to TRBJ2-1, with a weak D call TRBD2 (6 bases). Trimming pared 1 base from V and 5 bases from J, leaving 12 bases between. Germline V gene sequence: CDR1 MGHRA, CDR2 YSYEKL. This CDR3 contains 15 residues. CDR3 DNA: TGCGCCAGCAGCCAAGGAAGGGGCGGGGACAATGAGCAGTTCTTC. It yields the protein CASSQGRGGDNEQFF.

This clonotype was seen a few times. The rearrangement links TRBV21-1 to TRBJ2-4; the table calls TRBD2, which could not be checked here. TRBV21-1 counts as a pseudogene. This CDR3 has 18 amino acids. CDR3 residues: CASILKLWGGYAKNIQYF. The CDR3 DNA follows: TGTGCCAGCATCCTCAAACTCTGGGGAGGTTATGCCAAAAACATTCAGTACTTC.

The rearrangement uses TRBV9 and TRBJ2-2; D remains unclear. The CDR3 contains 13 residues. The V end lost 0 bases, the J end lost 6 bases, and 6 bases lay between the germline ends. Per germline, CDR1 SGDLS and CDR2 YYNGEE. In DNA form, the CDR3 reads TGTGCCAGCAGCGTAGGCCCCTCCGGGGAGCTGTTTTTT. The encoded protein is CASSVGPSGELFF. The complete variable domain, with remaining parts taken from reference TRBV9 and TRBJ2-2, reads DSGVTQTPKHLITATGQRVTLRCSPRSGDLSVYWYQQSLDQGLQFLIQYYNGEERAKGNILERFSAQQFPDLHSELNLSSLELGDSALYFCASSVGPSGELFFGEGSRLTVL.

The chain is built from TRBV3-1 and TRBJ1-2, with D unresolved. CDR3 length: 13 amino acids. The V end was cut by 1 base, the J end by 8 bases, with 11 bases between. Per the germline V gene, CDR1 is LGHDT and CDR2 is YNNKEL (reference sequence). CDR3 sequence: CASSQAPWRGYTF. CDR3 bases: TGTGCCAGCAGCCAAGCTCCCTGGAGGGGCTACACCTTC.

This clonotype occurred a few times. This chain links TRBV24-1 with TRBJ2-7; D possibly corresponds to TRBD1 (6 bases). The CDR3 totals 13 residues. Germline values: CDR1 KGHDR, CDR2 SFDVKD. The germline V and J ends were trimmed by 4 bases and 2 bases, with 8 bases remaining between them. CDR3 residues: CATSEGAPYEQYF. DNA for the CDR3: TGTGCCACCAGTGAGGGGGCTCCCTACGAGCAGTACTTC.

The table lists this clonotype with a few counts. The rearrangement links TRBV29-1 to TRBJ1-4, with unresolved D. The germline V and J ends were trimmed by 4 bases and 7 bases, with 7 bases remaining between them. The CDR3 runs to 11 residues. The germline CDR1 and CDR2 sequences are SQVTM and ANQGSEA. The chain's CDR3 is CSVGLGEKLFF. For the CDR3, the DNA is TGCAGCGTTGGTCTAGGTGAAAAACTGTTTTTT.

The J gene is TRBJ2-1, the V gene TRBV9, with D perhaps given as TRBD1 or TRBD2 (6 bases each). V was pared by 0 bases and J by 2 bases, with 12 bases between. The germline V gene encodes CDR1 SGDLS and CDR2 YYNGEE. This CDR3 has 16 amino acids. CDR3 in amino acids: CASSVAGASPYNEQFF. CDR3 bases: TGTGCCAGCAGCGTAGCGGGGGCTAGCCCCTACAATGAGCAGTTCTTC.

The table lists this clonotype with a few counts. The chain's CDR3 is CSARIPNTGELFF. The CDR3 nucleotides read TGCAGTGCTAGAATACCGAACACCGGGGAGCTGTTTTTT. The chain uses TRBV20-1 and TRBJ2-2; D call uncertain. V gave up 2 bases and J gave up 0 bases, with 4 bases separating them. This CDR3 contains 13 residues. Per the germline V gene, CDR1 is DFQATT and CDR2 is SNEGSKA (reference sequence).

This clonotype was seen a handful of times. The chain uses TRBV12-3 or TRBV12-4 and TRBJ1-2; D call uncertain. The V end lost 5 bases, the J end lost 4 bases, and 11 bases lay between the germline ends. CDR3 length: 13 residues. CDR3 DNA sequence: TGTGCCAGCAGTCCCCGGCACTTCTATGGCTACACCTTC. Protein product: CASSPRHFYGYTF.